Sequencing of this T cell receptor beta chain was carried out in a study of cytomegalovirus exposure and HLA in healthy donors. Study-wide context: Counted in an early data release were about 85 million unique TCRs from HLA-typed donors.

The PCR contained 60 Vbeta and 13 Jbeta primers. Only in-frame clones appear in the TCRdb table, and some are missing; sequencing was by immunoSEQ multiplex PCR. Among about 60,000 clones listed, 70% were seen once. Germline V gene lookup returns CDR1 MDHEN and CDR2 SYDVKM. The V end was cut by 2 bases, the J end by 3 bases, with 7 bases between. The CDR3 loop spans 13 amino acids. The sequence was collected from a woman aged 55-75 years in good health and CMV-seropositive. Sequencing input: PBMCs. The chain carries TRBV28 and TRBJ1-1; D is undetermined. CDR3: CASSLMEHTEAFF. CDR3 in DNA: TGTGCCAGCAGTTTAATGGAGCACACTGAAGCTTTCTTT.